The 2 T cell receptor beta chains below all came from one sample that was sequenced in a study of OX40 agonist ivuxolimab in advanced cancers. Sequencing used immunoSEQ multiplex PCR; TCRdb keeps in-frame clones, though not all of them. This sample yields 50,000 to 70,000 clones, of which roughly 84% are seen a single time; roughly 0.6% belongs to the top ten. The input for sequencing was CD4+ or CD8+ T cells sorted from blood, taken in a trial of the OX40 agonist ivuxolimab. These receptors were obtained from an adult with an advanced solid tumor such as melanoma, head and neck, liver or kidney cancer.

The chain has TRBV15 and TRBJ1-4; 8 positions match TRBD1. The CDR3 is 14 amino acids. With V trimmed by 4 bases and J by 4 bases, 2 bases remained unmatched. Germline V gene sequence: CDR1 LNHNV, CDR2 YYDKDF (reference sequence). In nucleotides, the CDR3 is TGTGCCACCAGCACAGGGGGCGGTAATGAAAAACTGTTTTTT. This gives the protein CATSTGGGNEKLFF.

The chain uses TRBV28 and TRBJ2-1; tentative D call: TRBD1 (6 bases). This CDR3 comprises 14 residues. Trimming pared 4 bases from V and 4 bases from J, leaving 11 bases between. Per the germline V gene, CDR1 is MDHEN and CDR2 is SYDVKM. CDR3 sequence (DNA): TGTGCCAGCAGTTCAGGGGACGGGTACAATGAGCAGTTCTTC. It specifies CASSSGDGYNEQFF.